The next 16 T cell receptor beta chains were all read from a single sample in a study of T cells in localized non-small cell lung cancer. Clones were read by immunoSEQ multiplex PCR, and TCRdb kept only the in-frame ones, dropping some. The table has about 41,000 clones, roughly 90% seen once. The sample consisted of peripheral blood, taken before any cancer treatment. Source of these receptors: a female donor aged 60 or older with stage I squamous cell lung carcinoma.

The CDR3: CASSRDRFGGYTF. The CDR3 nucleotides read TGTGCCAGTAGTAGAGACAGGTTCGGTGGCTACACCTTC. The chain has TRBV19 and TRBJ1-2; D might be TRBD1 (6 bases). Trimming left V 4 bases short and J 7 bases short, with 13 bases between. CDR3 length: 13 amino acids. Germline V CDR1 and CDR2: LNHDA, SQIVND (reference sequence).

The CDR3 DNA reads TGCGCCAGCAGCGGGGGACAGGGCGTAACTGAAGCTTTCTTT. Translation gives CASSGGQGVTEAFF. The rearrangement joins TRBV5-1 to TRBJ1-1, with 9 bases lining up with TRBD1. CDR1 and CDR2 from the germline V gene are SGHRS and YFSETQ. V gave up 4 bases and J gave up 5 bases; unmatched junction bases: 6. The CDR3 runs 14 residues.

This rearrangement joins TRBV30 to TRBJ1-5, with D unclear. CDR3 length: 14 residues. The germline V gene has CDR1 GTSNPN and CDR2 SVGIG (reference sequence). Between the trimmed V and J ends, which lost 1 base and 5 bases, there was a span of 12 bases. The DNA for the CDR3 is TGTGCCTGGAGTGGATTAAGGCTCCATCAGCCCCAGCATTTT. Its protein product is CAWSGLRLHQPQHF.

J is TRBJ1-1 and V is TRBV5-1; 7 bases are shared with TRBD1. The CDR3 spans 15 residues. Germline V CDR1 and CDR2: SGHRS, YFSETQ. Trimming cost V 4 bases and J 1 base; bases outside gene matches: 7. CDR3 sequence: CASSRNRDRNTEAFF. DNA for the CDR3: TGCGCCAGCAGCCGAAACCGGGACAGGAACACTGAAGCTTTCTTT.

This CDR3 reads CASSYDQGTEAFF. The CDR3 nucleotides are TGTGCCAGCAGTTACGATCAGGGCACTGAAGCTTTCTTT. The chain employs TRBV6-5 and TRBJ1-1; maybe TRBD1 (5 bases). Trimming took off 2 bases at V and 4 bases at J, with 8 bases between the two ends. This CDR3 has 13 residues. Germline V CDR1 and CDR2: MNHEY, SVGAGI.

The rearrangement uses TRBV2 and TRBJ2-6; no reliable D call. The germline V gene encodes CDR1 SNHLY and CDR2 FYNNEI. This CDR3 contains 13 residues. Trimming cost V 9 bases and J 0 bases, with 6 bases left between them. The CDR3 here is CASSDSGANVLTF. In nucleotides, the CDR3 is TGTGCCAGTTCAGACTCTGGGGCCAACGTCCTGACTTTC.

This rearrangement joins TRBV5-6 to TRBJ1-2, with D uncertain. V shed 2 bases and J shed 7 bases, with 12 bases lying between them. Germline V gene data show CDR1 as SGHDT and CDR2 as YYEEEE. CDR3 length: 13 amino acids. The CDR3 is CASSLTDLGGYTF. The CDR3 DNA reads TGTGCCAGCAGCTTAACGGACTTGGGTGGCTACACCTTC.

The chain recombines TRBV6-4 with TRBJ2-6; unclear D gene. Germline V gives CDR1 MRHNA, CDR2 SNTAGT. The CDR3 runs to 15 residues. Trimming removed 0 bases at V and 5 bases at J, with 8 bases between. CDR3 region: CASSDSRPRANVLTF. The CDR3 DNA reads as TGTGCCAGCAGTGACTCACGGCCTCGGGCCAACGTCCTGACTTTC.

The chain is built from TRBV29-1 and TRBJ2-4; 7 nucleotides align to TRBD2. Unmatched junction bases numbered 10, after V lost 6 bases and J lost 2 bases. In germline, CDR1 is SQVTM, CDR2 ANQGSEA. CDR3 size: 15 residues. The CDR3 region has the DNA TGCAGCGTGCATGGAGGGCGGGGGTCCAAAAACATTCAGTACTTC. Translated: CSVHGGRGSKNIQYF.

The chain links TRBV5-1 to TRBJ1-4, with a tentative D call TRBD1 (6 bases). Germline assignment: CDR1 SGHRS and CDR2 YFSETQ. Trimming left V 4 bases short and J 6 bases short, with 16 bases between. The CDR3 spans 15 residues. The CDR3 DNA reads as TGCGCCAGCAGCCAGGGGATCAGGGGATATGAAAAACTGTTTTTT. As protein: CASSQGIRGYEKLFF.

The rearrangement joins TRBV5-1 to TRBJ2-6; TRBD1 matches 8 bases. Trimming removed 3 bases from V and 2 bases from J; junction bases left unmatched: 4. Germline V gives CDR1 SGHRS, CDR2 YFSETQ. The CDR3 consists of 16 residues. The CDR3 DNA reads as TGCGCCAGCAGCTGGACAGGGTTCCCTGGGGCCAACGTCCTGACTTTC. Protein sequence: CASSWTGFPGANVLTF. Full variable domain (missing parts from reference TRBV5-1 and TRBJ2-6): KAGVTQTPRYLIKTRGQQVTLSCSPISGHRSVSWYQQTPGQGLQFLFEYFSETQRNKGNFPGRFSGRQFSNSRSEMNVSTLELGDSALYLCASSWTGFPGANVLTFGAGSRLTVL.

With respect to this clone: Other DNA sequences in this specimen translate into the identical CDR3. The rearrangement joins TRBV7-9 to TRBJ1-5; 9 bases align to TRBD1. V dropped 3 bases and J dropped 2; count of bases not matched to a gene: 2. The V gene's germline CDR1 is SEHNR and CDR2 FQNEAQ (reference sequence). The CDR3 runs to 15 residues. CDR3 amino acids: CASSLTGGGNQPQHF. CDR3 DNA sequence: TGTGCCAGCAGCTTGACAGGGGGAGGCAATCAGCCCCAGCATTTT.

V and J are TRBV18 and TRBJ1-1, with D perhaps TRBD1 (5 bases). The CDR3 consists of 14 residues. CDR1 and CDR2 from the germline V gene are KGHSH and LQKENI. The V and J ends lost 1 base and 3 bases respectively, with 9 bases between them. The CDR3 loop is CASSPRGTDTEAFF. Written as DNA, the CDR3 is TGTGCCAGCTCACCACGGGGGACGGACACTGAAGCTTTCTTT.

The V call is TRBV14, the J call TRBJ2-5; the D is unclear. Per germline, CDR1 SGHDN and CDR2 FVKESK. V was pared by 4 bases and J by 5 bases, with 11 bases between. The CDR3 extends over 13 amino acids. CDR3 protein: CASSRRILETQYF. CDR3 bases: TGTGCCAGCAGCCGTCGGATCCTCGAGACCCAGTACTTC. Together with reference TRBV14 and TRBJ2-5, the CDR3 gives the full variable domain: EAGVTQFPSHSVIEKGQTVTLRCDPISGHDNLYWYRRVMGKEIKFLLHFVKESKQDESGMPNNRFLAERTGGTYSTLKVQPAELEDSGVYFCASSRRILETQYFGPGTRLLVL.

The CDR3 is CASSARARRVRNEQFF. The CDR3 region has the DNA TGTGCCAGTAGTGCGAGGGCTAGGCGGGTCAGGAATGAGCAGTTCTTC. This chain links TRBV19 with TRBJ2-1; a possible D gene is TRBD2 (5 bases). CDR1 LNHDA and CDR2 SQIVND come from the germline V gene (reference sequence). Trimming removed 5 bases at V and 7 bases at J, with 21 bases between. There are 16 residues in the CDR3.

The rearrangement uses TRBV7-9 and TRBJ2-7; 8 bases match TRBD1. The length of the CDR3 is 14 residues. V lost 3 bases and J lost 3; bases outside the gene matches: 4. Germline V gene lookup returns CDR1 SEHNR and CDR2 FQNEAQ (reference sequence). CDR3 nucleotides: TGTGCCAGCAGCTTCCGGACAGGGAACTACGAGCAGTACTTC. Translation gives CASSFRTGNYEQYF.